This T cell receptor beta chain was sequenced in a study of T cell responses to AZD1222 COVID-19 vaccine. The repertoire was sequenced with immunoSEQ multiplex PCR; TCRdb's copy has only in-frame clones and lacks some. The repertoire holds 150,000 to 250,000 clones, with approximately 89% as singletons. Study results and caveats: Regions left unmutated in variants are reportedly the target of nearly half of spike-specific TCRs. Repertoire sampling occurred only after the peak T cell response.

Germline CDR1 SGDLS, CDR2 YYNGEE. The V segment lost 0 bases and the J segment 3 bases; nucleotides outside the gene matches: 8. This CDR3 comprises 18 residues. Points on this clone: The antigen is unknown.

This specimen was peripheral blood, taken 28 days after the second AZD1222 dose. This sequence joins TRBV9 and TRBJ2-3, with TRBD2 matching 12 bases. The TCR originated in an adult who received the AZD1222 COVID-19 vaccine. CDR3 in DNA: TGTGCCAGCAGCGTAGGACTAGCGGGAGTAGTAGGTACAGATACGCAGTATTTT. Translated, it gives CASSVGLAGVVGTDTQYF.